This T cell receptor beta chain was sequenced during a study of response to subunit inactivated influenza vaccine. Findings and caveats of the study: With each seasonal influenza vaccination, the authors suggested, few new T cells are recruited.

Worth noting for this clonotype: Antigen specificity is unknown.

TCRdb processed the RT-PCR reads anew with MiXCR; each CDR3 protein has one entry. The sample yields 700,000 to 800,000 distinct CDR3 sequences, approximately 17% seen once. The CDR3 extends over 18 amino acids. V lost 4 bases and J lost 0; bases outside the gene matches: 7. The germline V gene encodes CDR1 MNHNS and CDR2 SASEGT. The chain employs TRBV6-1 and TRBJ2-6; 9 bases align to TRBD1. The specimen was PBMCs from blood, collected less than 6 days after vaccination. This TCR came from a man aged 50-60 years who received an inactivated influenza vaccine. CDR3 amino acids: CASSVQGAVFSGANVLTF. Written as DNA, the CDR3 is TGTGCCAGCAGTGTACAGGGGGCGGTTTTCTCTGGGGCCAACGTCCTGACTTTC.